This T cell receptor beta chain is drawn from a study of shared clonotypes between healthy human individuals. Once extracted for a subset, genomic DNA was divided evenly among several immunoSEQ plates. Per the original methods: Filtering differed since immunoSEQ provided only junctions, with no quality scores. Sequencing was performed with immunoSEQ multiplex PCR; in TCRdb, only in-frame clones are kept and a portion is missing. For V, J and clone size, that table is used; D and trimming come from the DNA. Of 2 million to 2.5 million clones listed, roughly 95% are singletons. For this clone: Other DNA variants within this sample encode the same CDR3.

V dropped 3 bases and J dropped 4 bases, with 9 bases sitting between them. CDR3 length: 14 residues. Germline V CDR1 and CDR2: SEHNR, FQNEAQ (reference sequence). This sequence originates from a man aged 18 to 29 in good health. The sequenced material came from naive CD4+ T cells sorted from blood. The subset denotes: CD45RA+ positively selected. The chain carries TRBV7-9 and TRBJ1-4; D is uncertain. The CDR3: CASSFRADNEKLFF. In nucleotides, the CDR3 is TGTGCCAGCAGCTTTAGGGCAGATAATGAAAAACTGTTTTTT.